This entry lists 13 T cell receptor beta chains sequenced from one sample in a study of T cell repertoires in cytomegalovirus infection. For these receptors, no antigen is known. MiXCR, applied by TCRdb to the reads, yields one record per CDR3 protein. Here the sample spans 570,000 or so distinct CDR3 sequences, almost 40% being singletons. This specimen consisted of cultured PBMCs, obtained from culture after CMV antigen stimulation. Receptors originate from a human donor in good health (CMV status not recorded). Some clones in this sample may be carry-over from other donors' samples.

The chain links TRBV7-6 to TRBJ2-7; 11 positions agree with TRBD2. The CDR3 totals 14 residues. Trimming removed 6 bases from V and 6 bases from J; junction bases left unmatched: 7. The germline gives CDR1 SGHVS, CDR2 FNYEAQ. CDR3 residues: CASSVLAGAREQYF. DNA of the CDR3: TGTGCCAGCAGTGTACTAGCGGGAGCCCGCGAGCAGTACTTC. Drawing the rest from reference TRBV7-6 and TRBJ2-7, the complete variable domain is GAGVSQSPRYKVTKRGQDVALRCDPISGHVSLYWYRQALGQGPEFLTYFNYEAQQDKSGLPNDRFSAERPEGSISTLTIQRTEQRDSAMYRCASSVLAGAREQYFGPGTRLTVT.

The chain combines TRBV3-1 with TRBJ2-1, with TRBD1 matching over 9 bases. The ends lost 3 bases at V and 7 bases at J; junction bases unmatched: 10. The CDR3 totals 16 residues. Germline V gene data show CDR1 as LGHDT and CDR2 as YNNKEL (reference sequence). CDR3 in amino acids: CASSHLQGASGNEQFF. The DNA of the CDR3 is TGTGCCAGCAGCCACCTACAGGGGGCGTCTGGGAATGAGCAGTTCTTC.

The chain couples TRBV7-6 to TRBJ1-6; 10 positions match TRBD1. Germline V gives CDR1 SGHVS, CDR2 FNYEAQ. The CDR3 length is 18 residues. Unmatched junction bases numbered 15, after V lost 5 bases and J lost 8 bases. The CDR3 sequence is CASSPHRGQGFEDSPLHF. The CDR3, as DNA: TGTGCCAGCAGCCCCCATCGGGGACAGGGGTTTGAGGATTCACCCCTCCACTTT.

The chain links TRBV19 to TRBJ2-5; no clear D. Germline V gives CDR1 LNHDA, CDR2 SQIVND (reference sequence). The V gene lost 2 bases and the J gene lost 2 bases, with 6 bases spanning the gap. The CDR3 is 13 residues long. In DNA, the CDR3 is TGTGCCAGTAGTATAACAGCACAAGAGACCCAGTACTTC. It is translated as CASSITAQETQYF. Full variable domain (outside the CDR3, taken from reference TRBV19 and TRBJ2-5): DGGITQSPKYLFRKEGQNVTLSCEQNLNHDAMYWYRQDPGQGLRLIYYSQIVNDFQKGDIAEGYSVSREKKESFPLTVTSAQKNPTAFYLCASSITAQETQYFGPGTRLLVL.

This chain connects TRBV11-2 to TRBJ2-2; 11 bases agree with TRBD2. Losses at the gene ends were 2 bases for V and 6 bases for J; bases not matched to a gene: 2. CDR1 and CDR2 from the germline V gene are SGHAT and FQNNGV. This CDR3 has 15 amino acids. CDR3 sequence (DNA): TGTGCCAGCAGCTTAACGGGACTAGCGGCCGGGGAGCTGTTTTTT. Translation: CASSLTGLAAGELFF.

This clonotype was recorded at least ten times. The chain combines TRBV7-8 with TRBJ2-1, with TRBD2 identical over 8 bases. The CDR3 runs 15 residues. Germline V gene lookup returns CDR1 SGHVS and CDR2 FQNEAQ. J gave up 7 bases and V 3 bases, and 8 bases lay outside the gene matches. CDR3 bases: TGTGCCAGCAGCTTTACCCCGGGACTAGTAAATGAGCAGTTCTTC. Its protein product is CASSFTPGLVNEQFF.

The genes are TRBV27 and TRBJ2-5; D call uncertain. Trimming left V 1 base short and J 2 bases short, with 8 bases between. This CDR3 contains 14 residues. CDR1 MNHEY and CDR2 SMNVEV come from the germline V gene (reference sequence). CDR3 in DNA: TGTGCCAGCAGTTTATTTTGGGGTCAAGAGACCCAGTACTTC. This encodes CASSLFWGQETQYF.

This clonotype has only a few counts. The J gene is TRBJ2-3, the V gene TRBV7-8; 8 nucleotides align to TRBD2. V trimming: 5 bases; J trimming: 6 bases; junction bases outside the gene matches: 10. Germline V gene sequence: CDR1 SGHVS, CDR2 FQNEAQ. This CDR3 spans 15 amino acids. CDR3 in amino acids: CASSPSTSEEDTQYF. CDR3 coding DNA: TGTGCCAGCAGCCCGTCGACTAGCGAAGAGGATACGCAGTATTTT. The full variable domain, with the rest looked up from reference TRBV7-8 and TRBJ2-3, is GAGVSQSPRYKVAKRGQDVALRCDPISGHVSLFWYQQALGQGPEFLTYFQNEAQLDKSGLPSDRFFAERPEGSVSTLKIQRTQQEDSAVYLCASSPSTSEEDTQYFGPGTRLTVL.

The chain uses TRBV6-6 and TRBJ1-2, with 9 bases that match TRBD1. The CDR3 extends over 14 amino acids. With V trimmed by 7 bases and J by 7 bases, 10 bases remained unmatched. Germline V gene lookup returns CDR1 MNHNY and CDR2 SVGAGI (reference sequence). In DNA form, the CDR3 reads TGTGCCAGCACTTTTGACAGGGGGAGTAGTGGCTACACCTTC. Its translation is CASTFDRGSSGYTF.

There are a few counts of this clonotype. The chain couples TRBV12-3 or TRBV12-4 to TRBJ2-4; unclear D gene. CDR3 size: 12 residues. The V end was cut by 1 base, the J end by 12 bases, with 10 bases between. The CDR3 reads CASSLEGGNQYF. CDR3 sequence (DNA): TGTGCCAGCAGTTTAGAGGGCGGAAATCAGTACTTC.

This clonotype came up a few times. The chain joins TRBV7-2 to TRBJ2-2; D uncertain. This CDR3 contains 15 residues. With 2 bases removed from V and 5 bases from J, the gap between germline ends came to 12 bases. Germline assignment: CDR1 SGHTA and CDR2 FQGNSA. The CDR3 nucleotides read TGTGCCAGCAGCTTACATCAGGTCCGTACCGGGGAGCTGTTTTTT. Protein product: CASSLHQVRTGELFF.

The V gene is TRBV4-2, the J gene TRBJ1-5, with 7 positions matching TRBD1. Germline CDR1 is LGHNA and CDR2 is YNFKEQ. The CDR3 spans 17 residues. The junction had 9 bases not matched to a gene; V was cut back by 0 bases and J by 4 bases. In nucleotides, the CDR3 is TGTGCCAGCAGCCAAGATTCATCCAGGGGGGCTAATCAGCCCCAGCATTTT. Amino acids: CASSQDSSRGANQPQHF.

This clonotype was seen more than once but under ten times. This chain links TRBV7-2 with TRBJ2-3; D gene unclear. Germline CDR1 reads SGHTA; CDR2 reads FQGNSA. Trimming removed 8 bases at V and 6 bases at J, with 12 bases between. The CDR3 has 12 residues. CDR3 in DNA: TGTGCCAGCGGATTAATGGGGGATACGCAGTATTTT. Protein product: CASGLMGDTQYF.